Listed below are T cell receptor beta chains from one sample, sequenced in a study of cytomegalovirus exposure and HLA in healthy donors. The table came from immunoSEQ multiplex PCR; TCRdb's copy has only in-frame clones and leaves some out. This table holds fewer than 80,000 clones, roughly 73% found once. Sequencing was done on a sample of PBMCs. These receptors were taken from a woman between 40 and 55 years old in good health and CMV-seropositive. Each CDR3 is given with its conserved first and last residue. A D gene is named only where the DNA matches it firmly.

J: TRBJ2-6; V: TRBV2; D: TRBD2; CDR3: CASSEFSGGSVGANVLTF
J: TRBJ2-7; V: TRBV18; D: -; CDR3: CASSRDRSSYEQYF
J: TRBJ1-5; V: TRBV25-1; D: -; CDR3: CASSEDWLPQHF
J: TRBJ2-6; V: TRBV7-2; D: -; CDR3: CASSPDRSGANVLTF
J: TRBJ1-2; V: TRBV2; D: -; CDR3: CASSEEEFSYGYTF
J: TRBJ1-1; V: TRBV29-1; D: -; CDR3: CSAHPLGMNTEAFF
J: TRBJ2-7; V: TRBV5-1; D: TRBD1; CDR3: CASSLGSGQGYEQYF
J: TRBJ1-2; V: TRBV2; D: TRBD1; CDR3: CASSAPGQGAVGYTF
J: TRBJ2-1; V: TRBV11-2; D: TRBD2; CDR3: CASSLRTSGDSRNEQFF
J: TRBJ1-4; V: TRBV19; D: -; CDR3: CASSYSEKLFF
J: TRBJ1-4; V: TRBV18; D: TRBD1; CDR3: CASSPPGTESGEKLFF
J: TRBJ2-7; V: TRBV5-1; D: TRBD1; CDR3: CASTMDRDYEQYF
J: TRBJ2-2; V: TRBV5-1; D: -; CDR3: CASSRDMELFF
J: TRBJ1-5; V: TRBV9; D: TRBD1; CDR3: CASSAQGDSNQPQHF
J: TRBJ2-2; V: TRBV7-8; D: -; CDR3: CASSLVGSGELFF
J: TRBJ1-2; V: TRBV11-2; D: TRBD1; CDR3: CASSFNRGGYGYTF
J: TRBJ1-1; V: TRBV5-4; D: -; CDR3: CASSLPGQNTEAFF
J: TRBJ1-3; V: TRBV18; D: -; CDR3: CASSPQDRNTIYF
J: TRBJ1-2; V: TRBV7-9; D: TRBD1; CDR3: CASSFRDSVYGYTF
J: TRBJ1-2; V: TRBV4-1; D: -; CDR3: CASSSPGGDYGYTF
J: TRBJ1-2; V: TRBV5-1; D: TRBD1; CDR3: CASISNPGQGYGYTF
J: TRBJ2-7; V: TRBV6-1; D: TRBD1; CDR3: CATTGQGAGEQYF
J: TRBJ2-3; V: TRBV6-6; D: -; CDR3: CAILGGGDTQYF
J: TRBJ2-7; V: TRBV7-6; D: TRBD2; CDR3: CASTRGGAVYEQYF
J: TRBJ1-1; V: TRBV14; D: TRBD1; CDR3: CASNPGQGRVGTEAFF
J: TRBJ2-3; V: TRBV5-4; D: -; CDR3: CASSLEGDSTDTQYF
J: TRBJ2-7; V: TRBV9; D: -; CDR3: CASSVLGDTSYEQYF
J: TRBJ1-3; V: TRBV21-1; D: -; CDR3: CASSKREGNTIYF
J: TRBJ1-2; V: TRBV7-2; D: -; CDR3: CASSSPAGGGDYGYTF
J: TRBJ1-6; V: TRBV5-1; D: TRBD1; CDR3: CASGDRVESPLHF
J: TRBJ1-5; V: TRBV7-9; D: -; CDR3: CASSLAKQGHQPQHF